The T cell receptor beta chain under discussion was sequenced for a study of vaccination and CD4 T cells after COVID-19. The treatment denotes: roughly 10-day PBMC culture with coronavirus spike peptide pools or control peptides (ViraFEST assay). Investigators obtained the unexposed donor's CD4+ T cells before the COVID-19 pandemic (2011-2018). To note about this clonotype: What it recognizes is unknown.

Sequence data for DNA of cultured CD4+ T cells were generated by the Oncomine TCR Beta short-read assay. From cultured CD4+ T cells, genomic DNA was extracted. TCRdb ran MiXCR on the PCR reads and lists one entry per CDR3 protein. The sample has around 6,100 distinct CDR3 sequences; around 48% are singletons. The germline V gene encodes CDR1 WNHNN and CDR2 SYGVQD (reference sequence). V gave up 3 bases and J gave up 1 base, with 10 bases separating them. The CDR3 extends over 14 amino acids. The rearrangement uses TRBV10-1 and TRBJ2-7; the D call may be TRBD1 or TRBD2 (5 bases each). Material for sequencing was CD4+ T cells from blood, cultured in vitro. The receptor was isolated from a human donor in good health. The CDR3 sequence: CASSDGGKSYEQYF. DNA for the CDR3: TGCGCCAGCAGTGATGGGGGAAAGTCCTACGAGCAGTACTTC.